By share, the clone carrying this TCR beta chain counts as medium-sized (0.01 to 0.1%). Its matching antigen is unknown. Mouse gene names and germline throughout. Sequencing ends 1 residue short of the CDR3 end; the germline J gene provides the rest. Noted time point: mouse harvest day 14 after allogeneic transplant. Mouse grafts combined 10^7 T-cell-depleted bone marrow cells with 10^6 splenic CD5+ T cells. These data are taken from a study of tissue T cells after allogeneic stem cell transplantation. Study outcomes and limitations: Anatomically similar tissues had similar TCR repertoires within each patient. Sampling depth was limited, and the cohort was small and clinically varied.

Sequencing of TCRbeta CDR3 at survey depth gave sequences and template counts. The method was immunoSEQ multiplex PCR; TCRdb's version includes in-frame clones alone and lacks a portion of them. The sample has 5,000 or so clones, roughly a third seen once. The germline V and J ends were trimmed by 4 bases and 2 bases, with 9 bases remaining between them. Per germline, CDR1 KGHPV and CDR2 FQNQEV (reference sequence). The CDR3 runs 14 residues. V and J are TRBV26 and TRBJ1-3; no clear D. This clonotype was sampled from a female BALB/c mouse given C57BL/6 T cells with graft-versus-host disease after an allogeneic hematopoietic cell transplant. The sample consisted of skin. This chain's CDR3 is CASSPSGAGNTLYF. The DNA read from the CDR3 is TGTGCCAGCAGTCCAAGCGGGGCTGGAAATACGCTCTAT.